Shown below are 10 T cell receptor beta chains from a single sample sequenced in a study of CD8 T cells in ankylosing spondylitis. TCRdb re-analysed the 5' RACE reads in MiXCR, keeping a single row per CDR3 protein. The repertoire includes more than 150,000 distinct CDR3 sequences, approximately 13% of them detected once, and approximately 10% sits in the top ten. Sequencing was performed on blood, either unsorted or a sorted T cell fraction (not recorded which). The receptors shown here come from a female donor with ankylosing spondylitis or in good health (not recorded which).

This clonotype was detected a few times. At one end the junction does not follow the germline gene, possibly because of a read error. The chain recombines TRBV11-2 with TRBJ1-1; 9 nucleotides agree with TRBD1. The CDR3 has 12 residues. CDR1 is SGHAT and CDR2 is FQNNGV in the germline V gene. The chain's CDR3 is CAGSLDRGEAFF. The CDR3 bases are TGTGCCGGCAGCTTAGACAGGGGGGAAGCTTTCTTT.

This clonotype was detected ten times or more. This rearrangement joins TRBV5-1 to TRBJ1-1; 7 positions match TRBD1. Trimming removed 0 bases from V and 5 bases from J; junction bases left unmatched: 4. CDR1 and CDR2 (germline): SGHRS, YFSETQ. CDR3 length: 14 amino acids. CDR3: CASSLGRTGTEAFF. CDR3 DNA sequence: TGCGCCAGCAGCTTGGGCAGGACAGGTACTGAAGCTTTCTTT.

This clonotype appeared many times. The chain is built from TRBV5-1 and TRBJ1-6; no definite D call. Trimming cost V 1 base and J 9 bases, with 14 bases left between them. CDR3 length: 15 amino acids. Germline loops: CDR1 SGHRS, CDR2 YFSETQ. CDR3 sequence: CASSLREARGSPLHF. As DNA, the CDR3 is TGCGCCAGCAGCTTGAGGGAAGCCCGTGGTTCACCCCTCCACTTT.

The CDR3 is CASSRTSGSQEQFF. In DNA form, the CDR3 reads TGTGCCAGTTCACGGACTAGCGGGAGCCAGGAGCAGTTCTTC. The chain couples TRBV12-3 or TRBV12-4 to TRBJ2-1; TRBD2 matches 13 bases. Trimming at V came to 9 bases and at J to 10 bases, leaving 9 bases not matched to a gene. The CDR3 covers 14 residues.

This clonotype has only a few counts. The chain links TRBV6-1 to TRBJ2-7, with D perhaps TRBD1 or TRBD2 (5 bases each). The CDR3 runs to 15 residues. Germline-derived CDR1 and CDR2 are MNHNS and SASEGT. V gave up 5 bases and J gave up 5 bases, with 19 bases separating them. The CDR3 DNA reads as TGTGCCAGCAGTCTGCTTATGGGGGAGAACGACGAGCAGTACTTC. It translates to CASSLLMGENDEQYF.

This clonotype was observed at least ten times. At one boundary the junction diverges from the germline segment, which might be a read error. V usage is TRBV12-3 or TRBV12-4 and J usage is TRBJ1-2; 11 bases line up with TRBD1. CDR3 length: 12 amino acids. The DNA of the CDR3 is TGTGCCAGCAGTCTACTCGGACAGGGGGCCTCTTTC. Protein sequence: CASSLLGQGASF.

This clonotype was counted ten times or more. The chain links TRBV20-1 to TRBJ2-3; 12 nucleotides align to TRBD2. CDR1 and CDR2 from the germline V gene are DFQATT and SNEGSKA (reference sequence). This CDR3 spans 15 amino acids. J gave up 2 bases and V 6 bases, and 6 bases lay outside the gene matches. This CDR3 is CSALTSGRNTDTQYF. CDR3 nucleotides: TGCAGTGCGCTTACTAGCGGGAGGAACACAGATACGCAGTATTTT.

In this sample, this clonotype turned up many times. This rearrangement joins TRBV7-3 to TRBJ2-3; the D gene is possibly TRBD2 (5 bases). The CDR3 sequence is 16 residues long. V dropped 1 base and J dropped 2 bases, with 13 bases sitting between them. The germline V gene encodes CDR1 SGHTA and CDR2 FQGTGA. The CDR3 DNA reads TGTGCCAGCAGCTTAAATTCCCCGGGAAACACAGATACGCAGTATTTT. Translating gives CASSLNSPGNTDTQYF.

At least ten counts were recorded for this clonotype. The rearrangement joins TRBV20-1 to TRBJ2-7; the D gene is possibly TRBD2 (6 bases). Germline assignment: CDR1 DFQATT and CDR2 SNEGSKA (reference sequence). The V end was cut by 0 bases, the J end by 6 bases, with 18 bases between. The CDR3 sequence is 15 residues long. The CDR3 spells CSARDATGGNTEQYF. The CDR3 DNA is TGCAGTGCTAGAGATGCCACGGGCGGGAACACCGAGCAGTACTTC.

This clonotype turned up a few times. CDR3 DNA: TGTGCCAGCAGCGGGGGCCACAATCAGCCCCAGCATTTT. It codes for CASSGGHNQPQHF. The gene calls are TRBV7-2 and TRBJ1-5; weak D call: TRBD1 (6 bases). The V gene's germline CDR1 is SGHTA and CDR2 FQGNSA. Trimming shortened V by 5 bases and J by 3 bases, and 8 bases separated the two germline ends. This CDR3 spans 13 amino acids.